This record looks at one T cell receptor (beta chain) sequence and its context. The entry originates in a study of neoadjuvant anti-PD-1 for oral cavity cancer. Sequencing used immunoSEQ multiplex PCR; TCRdb keeps in-frame clones, though not all of them. The sample yields over 5,500 clones, around 72% seen once. CDR1 LGHNA and CDR2 YSLEER come from the germline V gene. Trimming at V came to 0 bases and at J to 2 bases, leaving 8 bases not matched to a gene. The CDR3 runs 17 residues. No culture or expansion preceded analysis of these blood cells. This receptor was taken from a person aged 35-80 years with oral cavity squamous cell carcinoma. The rearrangement uses TRBV4-3 and TRBJ2-7; 9 bases match TRBD1. The input for sequencing was PBMCs, taken before nivolumab (anti-PD-1) treatment. The CDR3 is CASSQDWDREVPYEQYF. The CDR3 DNA is TGCGCCAGCAGCCAAGATTGGGACAGGGAAGTCCCCTACGAGCAGTACTTC.